The 10 T cell receptor beta chains below come from one sample, sequenced in a study of radiation and T cells in renal cell carcinoma. Produced via immunoSEQ multiplex PCR; TCRdb's table is partial and in-frame only. The sample has tens of thousands of clones; just over 75% are singletons. Noted time point: blood 2 weeks post-SBRT. Treatment noted: 15 Gy SBRT to primary tumor, nephrectomy 4 weeks later. This sample comprised blood, obtained from a patient whose treatment included radiotherapy and nephrectomy. The source of these receptors is a man in his sixties with renal cell carcinoma.

The chain joins TRBV7-6 to TRBJ1-2, with a weak D call TRBD1 (5 bases). Germline assignment: CDR1 SGHVS and CDR2 FNYEAQ. Trimming stripped 5 bases from V and 1 base from J, with 11 bases between. CDR3 length equals 14 residues. Here the CDR3 reads CASSAGTGNYGYTF. The CDR3 DNA follows: TGTGCCAGCAGCGCAGGGACGGGTAACTATGGCTACACCTTC.

The chain employs TRBV19 and TRBJ1-1, with D maybe TRBD1 (5 bases). V lost 5 bases, J lost 1 base, and 8 bases lay in between. The CDR3 is 13 amino acids. The germline CDR1 and CDR2 sequences are LNHDA and SQIVND (reference sequence). CDR3 in amino acids: CASSVQENTEAFF. DNA of the CDR3: TGTGCCAGTAGTGTACAGGAGAACACTGAAGCTTTCTTT.

This clone is a singleton in its sample. The chain combines TRBV6-1 with TRBJ1-5, with TRBD1 matching over 12 bases. CDR1 is MNHNS, CDR2 SASEGT, per germline. J gave up 6 bases and V 6 bases, and 6 bases lay outside the gene matches. This CDR3 is 15 amino acids long. The CDR3 region has the DNA TGTGCCAGCAGGCCGGGACAGGGGGCGGGTCAGCCCCAGCATTTT. Amino acids: CASRPGQGAGQPQHF.

This rearrangement joins TRBV27 to TRBJ2-3; 10 bases match TRBD1. Losses at the gene ends were 7 bases for V and 4 bases for J; bases not matched to a gene: 8. Germline CDR1 MNHEY, CDR2 SMNVEV (reference sequence). This CDR3 has 15 residues. CDR3 loop: CASTSQTGGADTQYF. The DNA of the CDR3 is TGTGCCAGCACCTCCCAGACAGGGGGCGCAGATACGCAGTATTTT.

The V call is TRBV30, the J call TRBJ1-5, with D uncertain. CDR3 length equals 13 residues. V lost 0 bases to trimming and J lost 3 bases, with 6 bases between them. Germline assignment: CDR1 GTSNPN and CDR2 SVGIG (reference sequence). The CDR3 reads CAWSVKSNQPQHF. For the CDR3, the DNA is TGTGCCTGGAGTGTAAAATCCAATCAGCCCCAGCATTTT. Based on the CDR3 plus reference TRBV30 and TRBJ1-5, the full variable domain is SQTIHQWPATLVQPVGSPLSLECTVEGTSNPNLYWYRQAAGRGLQLLFYSVGIGQISSEVPQNLSASRPQDRQFILSSKKLLLSDSGFYLCAWSVKSNQPQHFGDGTRLSIL.

This chain connects TRBV9 to TRBJ2-3; 15 nucleotides match TRBD2. The CDR3 has 16 amino acids. Trimming removed 4 bases from V and 8 bases from J; junction bases left unmatched: 8. Per the germline V gene, CDR1 is SGDLS and CDR2 is YYNGEE. The CDR3 bases are TGTGCCAGCAGCTTGAGGACTAGCGGGAGGGCCGGTACGCAGTATTTT. The encoded protein is CASSLRTSGRAGTQYF.

The CDR3 region is CASSMVGRVHEQYF. CDR3 nucleotide sequence: TGTGCCAGTAGTATGGTGGGCAGGGTACACGAGCAGTACTTC. V and J are TRBV19 and TRBJ2-7, with a tentative D call TRBD1 (5 bases). The CDR3 sequence is 14 residues long. The germline V gene has CDR1 LNHDA and CDR2 SQIVND (reference sequence). Trimming stripped 3 bases from V and 5 bases from J, with 14 bases between.

This clone came up once. This chain joins TRBV15 and TRBJ2-5, with 9 nucleotides matching TRBD1. There are 15 residues in the CDR3. From germline, CDR1 is LNHNV and CDR2 YYDKDF (reference sequence). J gave up 4 bases and V 5 bases, and 8 bases lay outside the gene matches. The CDR3 coding sequence is TGTGCCACCAGCTACTACAGGGGGCGCGGAGAGACCCAGTACTTC. As protein: CATSYYRGRGETQYF. The whole variable domain, filled in from reference TRBV15 and TRBJ2-5, reads DAMVIQNPRYQVTQFGKPVTLSCSQTLNHNVMYWYQQKSSQAPKLLFHYYDKDFNNEADTPDNFQSRRPNTSFCFLDIRSPGLGDTAMYLCATSYYRGRGETQYFGPGTRLLVL.

The V gene is TRBV18, the J gene TRBJ1-5; 7 bases match TRBD1. This CDR3 region has 15 residues. V shed 6 bases and J 5 bases; nucleotides not matched to a gene: 10. Per germline, CDR1 KGHSH and CDR2 LQKENI. The CDR3 region has the DNA TGTGCCAGCTCTCAAAGAACAGGGGTACATCAGCCCCAGCATTTT. Translation: CASSQRTGVHQPQHF.

This chain connects TRBV5-1 to TRBJ2-2, with 7 bases aligning to TRBD1. The CDR3 is 18 residues long. Unmatched junction bases numbered 12, after V lost 4 bases and J lost 0 bases. Germline CDR1 and CDR2: SGHRS and YFSETQ. DNA of the CDR3: TGCGCCAGCAGCCGCCAGGGACAGACCCTCGCGAACACCGGGGAGCTGTTTTTT. It specifies CASSRQGQTLANTGELFF.